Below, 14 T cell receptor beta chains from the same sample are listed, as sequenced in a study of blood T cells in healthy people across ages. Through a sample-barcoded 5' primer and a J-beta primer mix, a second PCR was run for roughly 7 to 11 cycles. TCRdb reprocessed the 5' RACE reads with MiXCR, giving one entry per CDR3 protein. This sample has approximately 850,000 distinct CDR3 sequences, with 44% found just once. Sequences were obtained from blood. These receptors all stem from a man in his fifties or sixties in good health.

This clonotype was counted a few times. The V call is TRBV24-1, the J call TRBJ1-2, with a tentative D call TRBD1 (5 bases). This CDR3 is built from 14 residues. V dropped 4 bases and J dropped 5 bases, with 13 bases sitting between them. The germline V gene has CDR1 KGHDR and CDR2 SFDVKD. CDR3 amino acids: CATSDLDSLYGYTF. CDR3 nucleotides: TGTGCCACCAGTGACCTAGACAGCCTATATGGCTACACCTTC.

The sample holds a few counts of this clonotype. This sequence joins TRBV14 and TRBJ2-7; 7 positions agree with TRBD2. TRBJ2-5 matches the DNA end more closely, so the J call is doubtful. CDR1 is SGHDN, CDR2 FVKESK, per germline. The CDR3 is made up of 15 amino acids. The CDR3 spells CASSQDERGGETQYF. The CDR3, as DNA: TGTGCCAGCAGCCAAGACGAGCGGGGAGGAGAGACCCAGTACTTC.

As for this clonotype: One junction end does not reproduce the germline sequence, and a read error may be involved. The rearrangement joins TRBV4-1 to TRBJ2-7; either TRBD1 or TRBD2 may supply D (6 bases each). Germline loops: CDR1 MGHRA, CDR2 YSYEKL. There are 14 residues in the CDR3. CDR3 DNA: TGCGTCAGCAGCCAAGAGGGGGGATCGGACGAGCAGTACTTC. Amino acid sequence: CVSSQEGGSDEQYF.

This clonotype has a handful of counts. CDR3: CASSLVRTGPSGANVLTF. CDR3 DNA: TGTGCCAGCAGCTTAGTGCGGACAGGCCCCTCTGGGGCCAACGTCCTGACTTTC. The rearrangement joins TRBV7-2 to TRBJ2-6; 7 bases agree with TRBD1. Germline V gene data show CDR1 as SGHTA and CDR2 as FQGNSA. The CDR3 contains 18 residues. Trimming at V came to 1 base and at J to 0 bases, leaving 6 bases not matched to a gene.

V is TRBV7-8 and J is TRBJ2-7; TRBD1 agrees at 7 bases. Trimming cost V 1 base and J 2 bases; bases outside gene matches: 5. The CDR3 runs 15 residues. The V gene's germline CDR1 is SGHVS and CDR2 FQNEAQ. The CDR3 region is CASSLDRGLTYEQYF. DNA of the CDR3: TGTGCCAGCAGCTTAGACAGGGGCCTCACCTACGAGCAGTACTTC.

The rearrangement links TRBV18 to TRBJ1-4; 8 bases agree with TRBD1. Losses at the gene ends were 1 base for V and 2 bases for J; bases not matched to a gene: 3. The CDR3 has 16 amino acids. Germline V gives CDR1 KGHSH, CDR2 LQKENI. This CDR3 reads CASSPRAGGTNEKLFF. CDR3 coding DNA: TGTGCCAGCTCACCACGAGCAGGGGGCACTAATGAAAAACTGTTTTTT.

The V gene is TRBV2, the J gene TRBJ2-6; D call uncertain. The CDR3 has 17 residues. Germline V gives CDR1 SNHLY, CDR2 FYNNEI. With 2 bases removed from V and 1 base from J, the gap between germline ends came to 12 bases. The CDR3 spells CASSEYMGSSGANVLTF. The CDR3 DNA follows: TGTGCCAGCAGTGAATATATGGGTTCGTCTGGGGCCAACGTCCTGACTTTC.

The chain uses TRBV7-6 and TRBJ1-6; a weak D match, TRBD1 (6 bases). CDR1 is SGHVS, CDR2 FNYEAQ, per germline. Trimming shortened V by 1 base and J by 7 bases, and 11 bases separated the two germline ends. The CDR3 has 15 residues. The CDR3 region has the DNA TGTGCCAGCAGCTTAGACACAGGGAGGAATTCACCCCTCCACTTT. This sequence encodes CASSLDTGRNSPLHF.

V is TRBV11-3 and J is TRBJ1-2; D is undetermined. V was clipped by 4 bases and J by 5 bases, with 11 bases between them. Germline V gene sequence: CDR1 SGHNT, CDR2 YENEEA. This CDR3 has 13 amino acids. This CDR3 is CASSSTPRYGYTF. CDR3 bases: TGTGCCAGCAGCTCAACACCCAGATATGGCTACACCTTC.

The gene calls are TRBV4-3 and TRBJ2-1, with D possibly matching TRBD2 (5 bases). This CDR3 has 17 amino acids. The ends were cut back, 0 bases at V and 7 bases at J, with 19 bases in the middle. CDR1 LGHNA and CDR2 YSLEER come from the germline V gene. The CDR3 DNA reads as TGCGCCAGCAGCCAAGAGGTTAACGCGGGCGTAGGGAATGAGCAGTTCTTC. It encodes CASSQEVNAGVGNEQFF.

The CDR3 DNA sequence: TGTGCCAGCAGTCCCGGACAGGGCTGGGAGACCCAGTACTTC. Translated, it gives CASSPGQGWETQYF. The chain links TRBV12-3 or TRBV12-4 to TRBJ2-5; TRBD1 matches 8 bases. V shed 5 bases, J shed 5 bases, and the junction held 7 bases outside the gene matches. CDR3 length: 14 amino acids.

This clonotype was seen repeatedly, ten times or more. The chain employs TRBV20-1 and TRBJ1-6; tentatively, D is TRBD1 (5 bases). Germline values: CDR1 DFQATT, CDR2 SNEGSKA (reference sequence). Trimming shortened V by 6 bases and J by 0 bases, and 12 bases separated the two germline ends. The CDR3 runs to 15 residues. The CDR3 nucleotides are TGCAGTGCCCCAGACAGAAGCTCCTATAATTCACCCCTCCACTTT. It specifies CSAPDRSSYNSPLHF.

Written as DNA, the CDR3 is TGTGCCAGCAATGAGCGGGAGTACAATGAGCAGTTCTTC. It specifies CASNEREYNEQFF. The chain is built from TRBV6-6 and TRBJ2-1; 8 nucleotides align to TRBD2. V gave up 7 bases and J gave up 4 bases; unmatched junction bases: 3. CDR1 is MNHNY, CDR2 SVGAGI, per germline (reference sequence). This CDR3 has 13 amino acids.

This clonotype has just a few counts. The CDR3 is CASSESRQSSYEQYF. DNA of the CDR3: TGCGCCAGCAGTGAGTCCCGACAGAGCTCCTACGAGCAGTACTTC. J is TRBJ2-7 and V is TRBV10-2; maybe TRBD1 (5 bases). Germline V gene sequence: CDR1 WSHSY, CDR2 SAAADI. V lost 0 bases and J 0 bases, leaving 9 bases between the germline ends. The CDR3 is 15 amino acids.